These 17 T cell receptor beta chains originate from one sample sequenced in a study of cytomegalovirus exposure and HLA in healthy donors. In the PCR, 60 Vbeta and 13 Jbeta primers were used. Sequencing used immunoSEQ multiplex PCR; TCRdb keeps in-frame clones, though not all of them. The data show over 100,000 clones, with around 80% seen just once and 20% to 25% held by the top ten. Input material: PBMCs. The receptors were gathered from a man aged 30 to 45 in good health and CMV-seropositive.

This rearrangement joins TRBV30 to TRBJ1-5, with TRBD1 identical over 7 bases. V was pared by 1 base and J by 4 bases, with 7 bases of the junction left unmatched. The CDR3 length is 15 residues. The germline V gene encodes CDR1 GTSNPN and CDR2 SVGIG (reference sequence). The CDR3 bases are TGTGCCTGGAGTGGTGATTGGACAGGTAATCAGCCCCAGCATTTT. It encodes CAWSGDWTGNQPQHF. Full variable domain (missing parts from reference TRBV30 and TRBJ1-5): SQTIHQWPATLVQPVGSPLSLECTVEGTSNPNLYWYRQAAGRGLQLLFYSVGIGQISSEVPQNLSASRPQDRQFILSSKKLLLSDSGFYLCAWSGDWTGNQPQHFGDGTRLSIL.

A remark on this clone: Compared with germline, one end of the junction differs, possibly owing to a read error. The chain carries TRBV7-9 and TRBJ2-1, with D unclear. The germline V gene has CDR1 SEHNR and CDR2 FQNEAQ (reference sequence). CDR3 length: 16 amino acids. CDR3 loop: CSSLTMGRSSYNEQFF. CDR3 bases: TGTTCCAGCCTAACCATGGGCCGAAGCTCCTACAATGAGCAGTTCTTC.

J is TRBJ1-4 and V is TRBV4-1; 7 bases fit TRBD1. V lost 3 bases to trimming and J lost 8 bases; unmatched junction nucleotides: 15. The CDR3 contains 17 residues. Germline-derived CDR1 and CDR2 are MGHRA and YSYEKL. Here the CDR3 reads CASSQLLKRDRWEKLFF. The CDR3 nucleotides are TGCGCCAGCAGCCAGTTATTAAAACGGGACAGATGGGAAAAACTGTTTTTT.

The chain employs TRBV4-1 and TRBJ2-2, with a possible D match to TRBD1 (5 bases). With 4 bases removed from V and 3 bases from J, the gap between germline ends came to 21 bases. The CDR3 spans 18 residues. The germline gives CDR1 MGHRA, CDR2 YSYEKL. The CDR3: CASSRETWVQGDTGELFF. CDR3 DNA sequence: TGCGCCAGCAGCCGCGAGACGTGGGTGCAAGGGGACACCGGGGAGCTGTTTTTT.

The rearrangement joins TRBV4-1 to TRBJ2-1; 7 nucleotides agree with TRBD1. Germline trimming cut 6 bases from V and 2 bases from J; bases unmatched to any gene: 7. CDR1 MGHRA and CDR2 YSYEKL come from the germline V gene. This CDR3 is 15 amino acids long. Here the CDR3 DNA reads TGCGCCAGCAGTAAAGGACAGGTAGCCTACAATGAGCAGTTCTTC. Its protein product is CASSKGQVAYNEQFF.

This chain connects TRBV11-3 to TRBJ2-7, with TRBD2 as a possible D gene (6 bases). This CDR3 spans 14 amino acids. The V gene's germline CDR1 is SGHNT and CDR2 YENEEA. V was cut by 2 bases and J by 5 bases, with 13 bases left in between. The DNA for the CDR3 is TGTGCCAGCAGCTTATTTTCGGGAGACCACGAGCAGTACGTC. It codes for CASSLFSGDHEQYV.

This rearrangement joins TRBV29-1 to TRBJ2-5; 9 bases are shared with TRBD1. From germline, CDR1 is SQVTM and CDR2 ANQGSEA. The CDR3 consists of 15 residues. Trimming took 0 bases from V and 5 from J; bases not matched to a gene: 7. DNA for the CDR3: TGCAGCGTTGAAGACCCCGACAGGGGGAGGGAGACCCAGTACTTC. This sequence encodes CSVEDPDRGRETQYF.

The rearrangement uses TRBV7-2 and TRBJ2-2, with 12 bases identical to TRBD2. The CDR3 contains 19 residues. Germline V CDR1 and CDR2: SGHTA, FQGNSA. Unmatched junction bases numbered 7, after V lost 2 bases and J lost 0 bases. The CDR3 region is CASSLRGLAGPTNTGELFF. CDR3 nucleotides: TGTGCCAGCAGCTTACGTGGACTAGCGGGACCTACGAACACCGGGGAGCTGTTTTTT.

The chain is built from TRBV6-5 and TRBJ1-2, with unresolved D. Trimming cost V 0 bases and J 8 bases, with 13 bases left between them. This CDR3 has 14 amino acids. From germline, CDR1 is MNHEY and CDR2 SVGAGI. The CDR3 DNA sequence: TGTGCCAGCAGTTACTCGAGGGCCGGAGGGGGCTACACCTTC. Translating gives CASSYSRAGGGYTF.

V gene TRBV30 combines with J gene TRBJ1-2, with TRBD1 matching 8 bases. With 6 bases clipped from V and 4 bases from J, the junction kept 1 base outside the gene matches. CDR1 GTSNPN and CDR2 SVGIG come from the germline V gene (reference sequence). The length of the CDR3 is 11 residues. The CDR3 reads CACGQGYGYTF. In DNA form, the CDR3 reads TGTGCCTGCGGACAGGGCTATGGCTACACCTTC.

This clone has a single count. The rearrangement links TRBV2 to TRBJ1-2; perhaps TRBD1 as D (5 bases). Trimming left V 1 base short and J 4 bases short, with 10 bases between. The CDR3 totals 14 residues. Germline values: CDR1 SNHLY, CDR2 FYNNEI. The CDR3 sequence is CASSEGTRGYGYTF. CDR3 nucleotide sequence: TGTGCCAGCAGTGAAGGGACAAGGGGCTATGGCTACACCTTC.

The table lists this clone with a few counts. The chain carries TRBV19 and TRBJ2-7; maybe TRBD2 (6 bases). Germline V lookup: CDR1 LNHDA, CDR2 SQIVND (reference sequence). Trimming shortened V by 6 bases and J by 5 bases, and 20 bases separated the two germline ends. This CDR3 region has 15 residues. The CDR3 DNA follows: TGTGCCAGTAGGGAAACCGGGACCCCGGGAGACGAGCAGTACTTC. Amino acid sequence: CASRETGTPGDEQYF.

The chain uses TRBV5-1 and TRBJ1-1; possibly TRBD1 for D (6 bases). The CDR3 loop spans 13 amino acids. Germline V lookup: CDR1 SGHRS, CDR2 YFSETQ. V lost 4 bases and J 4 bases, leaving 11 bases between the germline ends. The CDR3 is CASSNRVSTEAFF. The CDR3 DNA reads TGCGCCAGCAGCAACAGGGTTAGCACTGAAGCTTTCTTT. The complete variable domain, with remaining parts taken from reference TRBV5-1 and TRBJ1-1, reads KAGVTQTPRYLIKTRGQQVTLSCSPISGHRSVSWYQQTPGQGLQFLFEYFSETQRNKGNFPGRFSGRQFSNSRSEMNVSTLELGDSALYLCASSNRVSTEAFFGQGTRLTVV.

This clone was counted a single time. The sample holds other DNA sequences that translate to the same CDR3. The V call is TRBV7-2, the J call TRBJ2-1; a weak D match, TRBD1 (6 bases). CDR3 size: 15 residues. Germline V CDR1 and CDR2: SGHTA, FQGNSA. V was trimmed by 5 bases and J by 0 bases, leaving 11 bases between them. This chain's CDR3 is CASSPQGSSYNEQFF. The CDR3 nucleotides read TGTGCCAGCAGCCCACAGGGTAGCTCCTACAATGAGCAGTTCTTC. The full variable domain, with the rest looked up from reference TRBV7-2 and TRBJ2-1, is GAGVSQSPSNKVTEKGKDVELRCDPISGHTALYWYRQSLGQGLEFLIYFQGNSAPDKSGLPSDRFSAERTGGSVSTLTIQRTQQEDSAVYLCASSPQGSSYNEQFFGPGTRLTVL.

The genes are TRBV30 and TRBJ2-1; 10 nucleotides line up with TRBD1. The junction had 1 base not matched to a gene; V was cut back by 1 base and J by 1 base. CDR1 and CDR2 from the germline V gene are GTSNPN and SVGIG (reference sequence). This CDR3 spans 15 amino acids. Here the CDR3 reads CAWSAGQGSYNEQFF. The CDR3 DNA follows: TGTGCCTGGAGTGCGGGACAGGGGTCCTACAATGAGCAGTTCTTC. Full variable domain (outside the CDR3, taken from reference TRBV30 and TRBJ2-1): SQTIHQWPATLVQPVGSPLSLECTVEGTSNPNLYWYRQAAGRGLQLLFYSVGIGQISSEVPQNLSASRPQDRQFILSSKKLLLSDSGFYLCAWSAGQGSYNEQFFGPGTRLTVL.

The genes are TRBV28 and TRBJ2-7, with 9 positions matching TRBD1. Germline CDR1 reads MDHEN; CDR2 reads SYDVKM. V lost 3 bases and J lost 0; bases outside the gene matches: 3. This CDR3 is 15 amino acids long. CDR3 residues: CASSLTGGHSYEQYF. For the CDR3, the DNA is TGTGCCAGCAGTTTGACAGGGGGACACTCCTACGAGCAGTACTTC.

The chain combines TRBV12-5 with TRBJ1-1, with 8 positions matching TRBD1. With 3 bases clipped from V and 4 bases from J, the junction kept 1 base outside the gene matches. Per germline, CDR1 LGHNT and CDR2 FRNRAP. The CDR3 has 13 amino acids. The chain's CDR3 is CASGFTGGTEAFF. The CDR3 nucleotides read TGTGCTAGTGGTTTCACAGGGGGCACTGAAGCTTTCTTT.